This T cell receptor (beta chain) derives from a study of T cells in localized non-small cell lung cancer. This CDR3 spans 13 amino acids. Unmatched junction bases numbered 6, after V lost 4 bases and J lost 9 bases. The germline V gene has CDR1 SGHKS and CDR2 YYEKEE (reference sequence). Only in-frame clones appear in the TCRdb table, and some are missing; sequencing was by immunoSEQ multiplex PCR. The sample includes 55,000 to 65,000 clones, roughly 90% of them seen just once. Source: peripheral blood, taken before any cancer treatment. The chain is built from TRBV5-5 and TRBJ2-3; 9 bases fit TRBD2. The TCR was taken from a man aged 40-75 years with stage I lung adenocarcinoma. The CDR3 spells CASSRTSDQTQYF. The CDR3 DNA follows: TGTGCCAGCAGCCGGACTAGCGACCAAACGCAGTATTTT.